The rows below give T cell receptor beta chains drawn from one sample of a study of blood T cell repertoires in COVID-19. Repertoires were generated with immunoSEQ multiplex PCR, while TCRdb's copy carries only in-frame clones and drops some. The repertoire includes approximately 120,000 clones, about four fifths of them detected once, and 17% sits in the top ten. Sequencing used peripheral blood. The receptors shown here come from a man aged 25-40 years with COVID-19, enrolled during active disease. Both conserved end residues are part of each CDR3. The D gene is left open where the match is weak. Not every row has a clone size; where given, it reads once, few, many or a size class.

J gene,V gene,D gene,clone size,CDR3 protein,CDR3 DNA
TRBJ2-7,TRBV6-5,-,-,CASSYRTNYEQYF,TGTGCCAGCAGTTACCGGACTAACTACGAGCAGTACTTC
TRBJ2-1,TRBV12-1,-,few,CASSFGVTTGGEQFF,TGTGCCAGCAGCTTTGGGGTTACGACAGGGGGTGAGCAGTTCTTC
TRBJ2-7,TRBV28,-,-,CASSLRVYEQYF,TGTGCCAGCAGTTTGAGGGTTTACGAGCAGTACTTC
TRBJ2-7,TRBV27,-,once,CASSLSANNNYEQYF,TGTGCCAGCAGTTTATCCGCCAACAACAACTACGAGCAGTACTTC
TRBJ2-1,TRBV5-4,TRBD2,few,CASIRLAVSYNEQFF,TGTGCCAGCATCAGACTAGCGGTTTCCTACAATGAGCAGTTCTTC
TRBJ1-6,TRBV4-3,-,-,CASSQDSGGEEFRSPLHF,TGCGCCAGCAGCCAAGATTCGGGGGGGGAGGAATTTAGGTCACCCCTCCACTTT
TRBJ1-1,TRBV18,TRBD1,-,CASSPLRQGDYTEAFF,TGTGCCAGCTCACCACTTAGGCAGGGGGATTACACTGAAGCTTTCTTT
TRBJ2-5,TRBV7-3,TRBD2,-,CASSSGGKETQYF,TGTGCCAGCAGCTCGGGGGGGAAAGAGACCCAGTACTTC
TRBJ2-7,TRBV5-1,-,-,CASSPRQVAYEQYF,TGCGCCAGCAGCCCCCGACAGGTGGCCTACGAGCAGTACTTC
TRBJ2-5,TRBV18,TRBD2,few,CASSPLEASGGMETQYF,TGTGCCAGCTCGCCGTTGGAAGCTAGCGGGGGGATGGAGACCCAGTACTTC
TRBJ2-1,TRBV11-3,TRBD2,-,CASSGLAGPNEQFF,TGTGCCAGCAGCGGACTAGCGGGCCCCAATGAGCAGTTCTTC
TRBJ2-7,TRBV13,-,-,CASSPRSKGSSYEQYF,TGTGCCAGCAGCCCCCGGTCGAAAGGGAGCTCCTACGAGCAGTACTTC
TRBJ1-1,TRBV3-1/TRBV3-2,-,-,CASSQAGFTEAFF,TGTGCCAGCAGCCAAGCGGGGTTCACTGAAGCTTTCTTT
TRBJ1-1,TRBV28,-,-,CASLRAPKAFF,TGTGCCAGCCTTCGTGCGCCGAAAGCTTTCTTT
TRBJ1-2,TRBV6-6,-,-,CASSYSNSRGYGYTF,TGTGCCAGCAGTTACTCGAATTCCAGGGGCTATGGCTACACCTTC
TRBJ2-1,TRBV9,TRBD2,-,CASSAGLEGNEQFF,TGTGCCAGCAGCGCCGGACTAGAGGGCAATGAGCAGTTCTTC
TRBJ1-5,TRBV4-1,-,-,CASSQGHSQPQHF,TGCGCCAGCAGCCAAGGTCACAGTCAGCCCCAGCATTTT
TRBJ2-1,TRBV11-2,-,-,CASSLGSVEQFF,TGTGCCAGCAGCCTAGGGAGTGTCGAGCAGTTCTTC
TRBJ1-2,TRBV4-1,-,-,CASSQDRGSGYTF,TGCGCCAGCAGCCAAGATCGAGGGTCTGGCTACACCTTC
TRBJ2-7,TRBV19,TRBD2,-,CASSMGLAGLEQYF,TGTGCCAGTAGTATGGGGCTAGCGGGACTCGAGCAGTACTTC
TRBJ1-3,TRBV11-2,-,-,CASSLGTAGNTIYF,TGTGCCAGCAGCTTAGGGACAGCTGGAAACACCATATATTTT
TRBJ2-2,TRBV24-1,-,-,CATSDLGGTGELFF,TGTGCCACCAGTGATTTAGGGGGCACCGGGGAGCTGTTTTTT
TRBJ1-4,TRBV27,TRBD1,-,CASSQDRVNEKLFF,TGTGCCAGCAGCCAAGACAGGGTTAATGAAAAACTGTTTTTT
TRBJ2-1,TRBV6-2/TRBV6-3,TRBD2,-,CASSPPTSGGRNEQFF,TGTGCCAGCAGTCCACCGACTAGCGGGGGGAGGAATGAGCAGTTCTTC
TRBJ1-5,TRBV28,TRBD1,-,CASTGQEYSLQNQPQHF,TGTGCCAGCACCGGACAGGAGTACTCATTGCAAAATCAGCCCCAGCATTTT